What follows are 13 T cell receptor beta chains derived from one specimen sequenced in a study of blood T cells in healthy people across ages. Then a second PCR, running about 6 to 12 cycles, was carried out with a sample-barcoded 5' primer and a J-beta primer mix. MiXCR was run by TCRdb on the 5' RACE reads, yielding one entry per CDR3 protein. The repertoire has 1.2 million to 1.5 million distinct CDR3 sequences, roughly 40% of them found once; the top ten carry roughly 7.7%. Sequencing input: blood. The receptors come from a woman aged 18-29 years in good health.

This clonotype occurred many times. This rearrangement joins TRBV29-1 to TRBJ1-1; no clear D. Looked up from germline, CDR1 is SQVTM and CDR2 is ANQGSEA. The V gene lost 8 bases and the J gene lost 1 base, with 11 bases spanning the gap. The CDR3 is 12 residues long. CDR3 region: CSYFMENTEAFF. In nucleotides, the CDR3 is TGCAGCTACTTTATGGAGAACACTGAAGCTTTCTTT.

The table lists this clonotype with a few counts. The rearrangement joins TRBV9 to TRBJ2-5; D gene uncertain. The CDR3 has 15 amino acids. V was trimmed by 3 bases and J by 4 bases, leaving 16 bases between them. Germline loops: CDR1 SGDLS, CDR2 YYNGEE. This CDR3 is CASSAQYNQGETQYF. The CDR3 DNA reads as TGTGCCAGCAGCGCCCAATATAACCAAGGAGAGACCCAGTACTTC.

This chain links TRBV10-3 with TRBJ2-1; 12 bases match TRBD1. Trimming at V came to 1 base and at J to 8 bases, leaving 6 bases not matched to a gene. Germline values: CDR1 ENHRY, CDR2 SYGVKD. This CDR3 has 16 residues. The CDR3 here is CAISELGTGGSYEQFF. CDR3 nucleotide sequence: TGTGCCATCAGTGAGTTAGGGACAGGGGGCTCCTATGAGCAGTTCTTC.

The chain links TRBV5-1 to TRBJ2-5; D is perhaps TRBD1 (6 bases). CDR3 size: 14 residues. Trimming took 2 bases from V and 2 from J, leaving 10 bases between them. Germline V gives CDR1 SGHRS, CDR2 YFSETQ. CDR3 DNA: TGCGCCAGCAGCTTAAACAGGGCTCAAGAGACCCAGTACTTC. Its translation is CASSLNRAQETQYF. Based on the CDR3 plus reference TRBV5-1 and TRBJ2-5, the full variable domain is KAGVTQTPRYLIKTRGQQVTLSCSPISGHRSVSWYQQTPGQGLQFLFEYFSETQRNKGNFPGRFSGRQFSNSRSEMNVSTLELGDSALYLCASSLNRAQETQYFGPGTRLLVL.

There are a few counts of this clonotype. The rearrangement uses TRBV20-1 and TRBJ1-2; TRBD1 matches at 9 bases. V shed 6 bases and J 2 bases; nucleotides not matched to a gene: 7. The CDR3 runs 14 residues. Germline CDR1 DFQATT, CDR2 SNEGSKA (reference sequence). This chain's CDR3 is CSAQGDRENYGYTF. The CDR3 region has the DNA TGCAGTGCGCAGGGGGACAGGGAAAACTATGGCTACACCTTC.

This clonotype occurred a few times. This rearrangement joins TRBV12-3 or TRBV12-4 to TRBJ2-7; TRBD2 agrees at 10 bases. J gave up 4 bases and V 1 base, and 4 bases lay outside the gene matches. The CDR3 covers 15 residues. CDR3 loop: CASSLGSSGGYEQYF. CDR3 coding DNA: TGTGCCAGCAGTTTAGGATCTAGCGGGGGTTACGAGCAGTACTTC.

This clonotype was counted once. The rearrangement uses TRBV6-2 or TRBV6-3 and TRBJ2-1, with 9 bases identical to TRBD2. The CDR3 is 17 amino acids. Germline CDR1 is MNHEY and CDR2 is SVGEGT. V was pared by 0 bases and J by 8 bases, with 11 bases of the junction left unmatched. CDR3 in DNA: TGTGCCAGCAGTTACTCCCGTACAGCGGGAGGTTCCCATGAGCAGTTCTTC. Amino acids: CASSYSRTAGGSHEQFF.

The genes are TRBV7-3 and TRBJ2-3; TRBD2 might be the D (6 bases). The CDR3 has 16 residues. The germline V and J ends were trimmed by 5 bases and 6 bases, with 21 bases remaining between them. Germline V gives CDR1 SGHTA, CDR2 FQGTGA. The CDR3 region is CASSPNRGGLMDTQYF. The CDR3 nucleotides are TGTGCCAGCAGCCCAAATAGGGGAGGACTGATGGATACGCAGTATTTT.

In the case of this clonotype: One junction end disagrees with the germline gene, perhaps due to a read error. The chain combines TRBV20-1 with TRBJ2-1, with 8 bases that match TRBD2. The CDR3 loop spans 14 amino acids. CDR1 is DFQATT, CDR2 SNEGSKA, per germline (reference sequence). The CDR3 loop is CNAGDTLAGVEQFF. In nucleotides, the CDR3 is TGCAATGCTGGTGACACTCTAGCGGGCGTCGAGCAGTTCTTC.

Regarding this clonotype: Being one base from a much bigger clone, this may be a read error. The rearrangement joins TRBV10-3 to TRBJ2-1, with a possible D match to TRBD1 (6 bases). The end of the DNA aligns better with TRBJ2-7, so the J call may be wrong. The CDR3 length is 15 residues. Looked up from germline, CDR1 is ENHRY and CDR2 is SYGVKD. In nucleotides, the CDR3 is TGTGCCTCCCAACTCACGGACAGCAGATACAATGAGCAGTACTTC. Encoded protein: CASQLTDSRYNEQYF.

In this sample, this clonotype turned up a few times. The chain combines TRBV6-1 with TRBJ2-7; D is ambiguous. Trimming cost V 3 bases and J 6 bases, with 6 bases left between them. Per germline, CDR1 MNHNS and CDR2 SASEGT. CDR3 length: 11 amino acids. The CDR3 here is CASSDGLEQYF. CDR3 coding DNA: TGTGCCAGCAGTGATGGCCTCGAGCAGTACTTC.

The chain is built from TRBV20-1 and TRBJ2-7; 11 bases fit TRBD2. The DNA end lines up better with TRBJ2-5; the J call may be wrong. CDR1 and CDR2 from the germline V gene are DFQATT and SNEGSKA (reference sequence). The CDR3 is made up of 14 amino acids. CDR3 loop: CSARDGLAGETQYF. For the CDR3, the DNA is TGCAGTGCTAGGGACGGACTAGCGGGAGAGACCCAGTACTTC.

This chain uses TRBV28 with TRBJ2-7, with TRBD1 identical over 7 bases. This CDR3 region has 16 residues. Germline V lookup: CDR1 MDHEN, CDR2 SYDVKM. Trimming took 6 bases from V and 0 from J; bases not matched to a gene: 11. The CDR3 DNA follows: TGTGCCAGCAGCGGGACAGTGCCATTTAGCTCCTACGAGCAGTACTTC. Encoded protein: CASSGTVPFSSYEQYF.